A selection of T cell receptor beta chains follows, all from one sample in a study of identical twins. TCRdb re-analysed the 5' RACE reads in MiXCR, keeping a single row per CDR3 protein. The sample consists of 420,000 or so distinct CDR3 sequences, around a sixth of them appearing once. Specimen: naive T cells sorted from blood. These receptors were taken from a man aged 45-65 years in good health. The CDR3 runs from the conserved cysteine through the conserved F or W. A D gene is named only where the DNA matches it firmly. Some rows mark clone size as missing; the rest say once, few, many or name a class of expanded clone.

j_gene | abundance | d_gene | v_gene | CDR3aa | CDR3nt
TRBJ1-1 | few | - | TRBV20-1 | CSAGQGPNTEAFF | TGCAGTGCTGGTCAGGGACCGAACACTGAAGCTTTCTTT
TRBJ1-2 | - | - | TRBV12-3/TRBV12-4 | CASSPGGVIAIGYTF | TGTGCCAGCAGTCCTGGCGGCGTGATTGCCATCGGCTACACCTTC
TRBJ2-7 | many | - | TRBV20-1 | CSARIPRGSYEQYF | TGCAGTGCTAGAATCCCCCGGGGCTCCTACGAGCAGTACTTC
TRBJ2-7 | - | - | TRBV14 | CASSQVQFYEQYF | TGTGCCAGCAGCCAAGTGCAATTCTACGAGCAGTACTTC
TRBJ1-1 | many | - | TRBV19 | CASSRGHLNTEAFF | TGTGCCAGTAGTAGGGGACACCTGAACACTGAAGCTTTCTTT
TRBJ2-3 | - | - | TRBV4-1 | CASSRTGQRRDTQYF | TGCGCCAGCAGCCGAACCGGGCAGAGGAGAGATACGCAGTATTTT
TRBJ2-1 | few | - | TRBV28 | CASSLWAGYNEQFF | TGTGCCAGCAGTTTGTGGGCCGGGTACAATGAGCAGTTCTTC
TRBJ2-6 | many | TRBD2 | TRBV4-3 | CASSRARVSGRVSGANVLTF | TGCGCCAGCAGCCGGGCAAGGGTCAGCGGGAGGGTCTCTGGGGCCAACGTCCTGACTTTC
TRBJ2-3 | few | TRBD1 | TRBV20-1 | CSASPARQGPGTDTQYF | TGCAGTGCTAGCCCAGCCAGACAGGGACCGGGCACAGATACGCAGTATTTT
TRBJ2-1 | - | - | TRBV15 | CATSRASDSYNEQFF | TGTGCCACCAGCAGGGCCAGCGACTCCTACAATGAGCAGTTCTTC
TRBJ1-2 | many | - | TRBV6-2/TRBV6-3 | CASSSPFAGDGYTF | TGTGCCAGCAGTTCACCATTCGCGGGGGATGGCTACACCTTC
TRBJ2-1 | few | TRBD2 | TRBV4-1 | CASSQQTGLAGNEQFF | TGCGCCAGCAGCCAACAGACCGGACTAGCGGGCAATGAGCAGTTCTTC
TRBJ2-3 | many | - | TRBV20-1 | CSASPVARDTQYF | TGCAGTGCTAGCCCCGTAGCCAGGGATACGCAGTATTTT
TRBJ2-5 | - | TRBD1 | TRBV20-1 | CSAPTGGWGETQYF | TGCAGTGCTCCGACAGGGGGATGGGGAGAGACCCAGTACTTC
TRBJ1-4 | many | TRBD1 | TRBV4-3 | CASSRTPGQGLEKLFF | TGCGCCAGCAGCCGAACACCGGGACAGGGGCTTGAAAAACTGTTTTTT
TRBJ2-1 | - | - | TRBV5-6 | CASSLVGVTNNEQFF | TGTGCCAGCAGCTTGGTAGGGGTAACGAACAATGAGCAGTTCTTC
TRBJ1-4 | - | - | TRBV7-9 | CASSLARGQGEKLFF | TGTGCCAGCAGCTTAGCGAGGGGACAAGGGGAAAAACTGTTTTTT
TRBJ2-2 | - | - | TRBV7-2 | CASSLGQGFSTGELFF | TGTGCCAGCAGCTTAGGGCAGGGGTTTAGCACCGGGGAGCTGTTTTTT
TRBJ2-5 | - | TRBD1 | TRBV7-2 | CASSLVGQAYQETQYF | TGTGCCAGCAGCTTAGTCGGACAGGCGTACCAAGAGACCCAGTACTTC
TRBJ2-3 | many | TRBD2 | TRBV11-2 | CASSLGLAGTTQYF | TGTGCCAGCAGCTTAGGACTAGCGGGGACTACGCAGTATTTT
TRBJ2-1 | many | TRBD2 | TRBV15 | CATSRRPTSGGLGEQFF | TGTGCCACCAGCAGACGACCTACTAGCGGGGGGCTGGGTGAGCAGTTCTTC
TRBJ2-1 | many | TRBD2 | TRBV6-1 | CASSVGTSNDNEQFF | TGTGCCAGCAGTGTCGGGACTAGTAACGACAATGAGCAGTTCTTC